The 28 T cell receptor beta chains reported below all come from one sample, sequenced in a study of response to subunit inactivated influenza vaccine (dated by TCRdb to about 2018). To prepare the library, RT-PCR was applied. The instrument was an Illumina HiSeq 2500. Using fastp trimming at Q25 and MiXCR clonotype assembly, TCRdb reanalyzed the public sequencing data and kept in-frame beta chains. Entries are consolidated by CDR3 protein sequence, retaining the most common genes and DNA. A total of 700,000 to 800,000 distinct CDR3 sequences appear in this sample, around 18% of them only once. About a tenth of the sample is in the top ten clones. The source material was PBMCs from blood, sampled around 5 days after vaccination. The origin of the receptors is a man aged 45-65 years who received an inactivated influenza vaccine. Donor details come from another sample of the same person, matched by shared clones.

This clonotype was detected a few times. The chain joins TRBV7-6 to TRBJ2-1; 7 nucleotides match TRBD1. CDR1 SGHVS and CDR2 FNYEAQ come from the germline V gene. The CDR3 covers 14 residues. The V gene end was trimmed by 5 bases and the J gene end by 6 bases; junction bases not matched to a gene: 7. The CDR3 loop is CASSPSPGGNEQFF. The CDR3, as DNA: TGTGCCAGCAGCCCCTCCCCAGGGGGCAATGAGCAGTTCTTC.

This clonotype showed up just a few times. CDR3 in DNA: TGTGCCAGCAGTCCCAGGACGGGGGAAAACACAGATACGCAGTATTTT. Translated, it gives CASSPRTGENTDTQYF. The J gene is TRBJ2-3, the V gene TRBV6-1; TRBD2 is a possible D gene (6 bases). CDR1 MNHNS and CDR2 SASEGT come from the germline V gene. Between the trimmed V and J ends, which lost 5 bases and 2 bases, there was a span of 17 bases. The CDR3 loop spans 16 amino acids.

The rearrangement uses TRBV7-2 and TRBJ1-2; D call uncertain. The CDR3 spans 14 residues. From germline, CDR1 is SGHTA and CDR2 FQGNSA. V was cut by 3 bases and J by 6 bases, with 14 bases left in between. CDR3 DNA: TGTGCCAGCAGCTTGGGTGGCAGGATGGATGGCTACACCTTC. Translated, it gives CASSLGGRMDGYTF.

This clonotype was detected a few times. V and J are TRBV20-1 and TRBJ2-1; TRBD2 matches at 13 bases. The V gene's germline CDR1 is DFQATT and CDR2 SNEGSKA (reference sequence). Losses at the gene ends were 3 bases for V and 0 bases for J; bases not matched to a gene: 2. This CDR3 is 16 amino acids long. The CDR3 DNA is TGCAGTGCTAGCGGGACTAGCGGGATCTCCTACAATGAGCAGTTCTTC. Protein product: CSASGTSGISYNEQFF.

This clonotype was seen a handful of times. The chain joins TRBV10-3 to TRBJ2-7, with a weak D call TRBD1 (5 bases). Deletions cut 6 bases from V and 3 bases from J, with 6 bases between. Germline CDR1 ENHRY, CDR2 SYGVKD. The CDR3 spans 11 residues. Here the CDR3 DNA reads TGTGCCATCAGCAGGGACTACGAGCAGTACTTC. It translates to CAISRDYEQYF.

This clonotype was picked up a small number of times. V usage is TRBV4-1 and J usage is TRBJ2-3, with 11 bases identical to TRBD1. After removal of 3 bases from V and 1 base from J, the junction contained 3 bases not matched to a gene. CDR1 and CDR2 from the germline V gene are MGHRA and YSYEKL. This CDR3 comprises 16 residues. CDR3 region: CASSQGTGGGTDTQYF. CDR3 DNA sequence: TGCGCCAGCAGCCAGGGGACAGGGGGAGGCACAGATACGCAGTATTTT.

This clonotype occurred a few times. J is TRBJ1-2 and V is TRBV12-3 or TRBV12-4, with 9 bases identical to TRBD1. The J segment lost 8 bases and the V segment lost 6 bases, leaving 13 bases of the junction unmatched. This CDR3 has 15 amino acids. CDR3 nucleotide sequence: TGTGCCAGCAGCAAGGGACAGGGAGGTGAAAGAGGCTACACCTTC. Translating gives CASSKGQGGERGYTF.

This clonotype has a handful of counts. The V and J genes are TRBV6-1 and TRBJ2-1, with D perhaps given as TRBD1 or TRBD2 (5 bases each). V lost 2 bases and J lost 10, with 9 bases in between. This CDR3 is built from 12 residues. Germline assignment: CDR1 MNHNS and CDR2 SASEGT. CDR3 sequence (DNA): TGTGCCAGCAGTGAAATGGGGGTAGAGCAGTTCTTC. This translates into CASSEMGVEQFF.

This chain links TRBV7-2 with TRBJ1-3; D gene ambiguous. This CDR3 has 17 residues. V was pared by 2 bases and J by 0 bases, with 14 bases between. CDR1 SGHTA and CDR2 FQGNSA come from the germline V gene. The CDR3 region is CASSLIRPRLSGNTIYF. CDR3 bases: TGTGCCAGCAGCTTAATCCGTCCCAGGCTCTCTGGAAACACCATATATTTT.

The J gene is TRBJ2-7, the V gene TRBV5-1; TRBD1 aligns across 9 bases. CDR3 size: 15 residues. Germline CDR1 and CDR2: SGHRS and YFSETQ. The V gene end was trimmed by 5 bases and the J gene end by 2 bases; junction bases not matched to a gene: 8. DNA of the CDR3: TGCGCCAGCAGAAAGACCGGGACAGGGCCCTACGAGCAGTACTTC. Amino acid sequence: CASRKTGTGPYEQYF. Full variable domain (remainder filled in from reference TRBV5-1 and TRBJ2-7): KAGVTQTPRYLIKTRGQQVTLSCSPISGHRSVSWYQQTPGQGLQFLFEYFSETQRNKGNFPGRFSGRQFSNSRSEMNVSTLELGDSALYLCASRKTGTGPYEQYFGPGTRLTVT.

The J gene is TRBJ2-6, the V gene TRBV30; 7 bases agree with TRBD1. CDR1 and CDR2 (germline): GTSNPN, SVGIG (reference sequence). The CDR3 spans 16 residues. V gave up 0 bases and J gave up 2 bases; unmatched junction bases: 4. This chain's CDR3 is CAWSVLGGAGANVLTF. The CDR3 DNA reads TGTGCCTGGAGTGTACTAGGGGGCGCTGGGGCCAACGTCCTGACTTTC.

The sample holds many counts of this clonotype. The genes are TRBV12-3 or TRBV12-4 and TRBJ2-5, with a possible D match to TRBD2 (6 bases). Trimming removed 6 bases from V and 5 bases from J, with 13 bases in between. CDR3 length equals 13 residues. The CDR3 sequence is CASSLNGGETQYF. In nucleotides, the CDR3 is TGTGCCAGCAGCTTGAATGGGGGGGAGACCCAGTACTTC.

V usage is TRBV5-6 and J usage is TRBJ2-6, with D uncertain. CDR1 and CDR2 (germline): SGHDT, YYEEEE. V was shortened by 2 bases and J by 2 bases, with 8 bases between the two germline ends. The CDR3 has 15 residues. The CDR3 nucleotides are TGTGCCAGCAGCTTCGCGTTCCCTGGGGCCAACGTCCTGACTTTC. It translates to CASSFAFPGANVLTF.

The genes are TRBV9 and TRBJ2-1; D possibly corresponds to TRBD2 (6 bases). Trimming left V 4 bases short and J 8 bases short, with 16 bases between. Germline CDR1 SGDLS, CDR2 YYNGEE. There are 14 residues in the CDR3. The CDR3 region has the DNA TGTGCCAGCAGCACCGACCTAGCGATAGATGAGCAGTTCTTC. Its protein is CASSTDLAIDEQFF. The full variable domain, completed using reference TRBV9 and TRBJ2-1, is DSGVTQTPKHLITATGQRVTLRCSPRSGDLSVYWYQQSLDQGLQFLIQYYNGEERAKGNILERFSAQQFPDLHSELNLSSLELGDSALYFCASSTDLAIDEQFFGPGTRLTVL.

This rearrangement joins TRBV4-3 to TRBJ2-1, with 12 bases matching TRBD1. This CDR3 has 17 residues. Germline V lookup: CDR1 LGHNA, CDR2 YSLEER. The ends lost 4 bases at V and 6 bases at J; junction bases unmatched: 10. CDR3 loop: CASSPLAGTGGLNEQFF. The CDR3 region has the DNA TGCGCCAGCAGCCCCCTGGCGGGGACAGGGGGCCTCAATGAGCAGTTCTTC.

The CDR3 DNA sequence: TGTGCCAGCAGGGCCGAGCGAGCGAACACCGGGGAGCTGTTTTTT. It codes for CASRAERANTGELFF. V gene TRBV12-3 or TRBV12-4 combines with J gene TRBJ2-2; D is unclear. This CDR3 spans 15 amino acids. V was trimmed by 6 bases and J by 0 bases, leaving 11 bases between them.

This clonotype came up a few times. The chain is built from TRBV28 and TRBJ2-7; D may be TRBD1 (6 bases). This CDR3 comprises 15 residues. Germline-derived CDR1 and CDR2 are MDHEN and SYDVKM. Trimming shortened V by 3 bases and J by 3 bases, and 15 bases separated the two germline ends. CDR3 bases: TGTGCCAGCAGTTTGTCACAGGGTGGCCTCTACGAGCAGTACTTC. It encodes CASSLSQGGLYEQYF.

This clonotype was recorded a few times. The rearrangement uses TRBV7-2 and TRBJ2-7, with a possible D match to TRBD1 (6 bases). Germline loops: CDR1 SGHTA, CDR2 FQGNSA. The CDR3 length is 15 residues. V dropped 1 base and J dropped 4 bases, with 14 bases sitting between them. DNA for the CDR3: TGTGCCAGCAGCTTAGGGCCAGGGGTAAGGTACGAGCAGTACTTC. It specifies CASSLGPGVRYEQYF.

The sample holds a few counts of this clonotype. This chain joins TRBV20-1 and TRBJ2-3; possibly TRBD2 for D (6 bases). CDR3 length: 16 residues. V dropped 4 bases and J dropped 0 bases, with 17 bases sitting between them. Germline CDR1 and CDR2: DFQATT and SNEGSKA (reference sequence). CDR3 region: CSAILGGATSTDTQYF. In DNA, the CDR3 is TGCAGTGCTATATTAGGAGGGGCCACTAGCACAGATACGCAGTATTTT.

This clonotype has a handful of counts. The rearrangement uses TRBV12-3 or TRBV12-4 and TRBJ2-3, with 7 bases identical to TRBD1. Germline trimming cut 5 bases from V and 2 bases from J; bases unmatched to any gene: 10. There are 16 residues in the CDR3. In nucleotides, the CDR3 is TGTGCCAGCAGTCGACGAGGGGACAGCCACACAGATACGCAGTATTTT. Encoded protein: CASSRRGDSHTDTQYF.

This clonotype was counted a few times. The gene calls are TRBV7-6 and TRBJ2-7; TRBD2 aligns across 8 bases. The germline V gene encodes CDR1 SGHVS and CDR2 FNYEAQ. V shed 0 bases, J shed 1 base, and the junction held 5 bases outside the gene matches. CDR3 length: 16 residues. CDR3 DNA sequence: TGTGCCAGCAGCTTAGCATCGGGGGGGGTATCCTACGAGCAGTACTTC. It translates to CASSLASGGVSYEQYF.

This chain connects TRBV6-2 or TRBV6-3 to TRBJ2-2; the D is unclear. Germline V gene lookup returns CDR1 MNHEY and CDR2 SVGEGT. The CDR3 runs 17 residues. Trimming took off 0 bases at V and 0 bases at J, with 11 bases between the two ends. The CDR3 DNA sequence: TGTGCCAGCAGTTACTCAGGTTACCGGACGAACACCGGGGAGCTGTTTTTT. Its protein product is CASSYSGYRTNTGELFF.

This clonotype was recorded many times. The J gene is TRBJ1-1, the V gene TRBV20-1; TRBD1 aligns across 7 bases. The germline gives CDR1 DFQATT, CDR2 SNEGSKA (reference sequence). The V segment lost 6 bases and the J segment 0 bases; nucleotides outside the gene matches: 7. The CDR3 is 14 residues long. The CDR3 is CSARQGSLNTEAFF. CDR3 DNA sequence: TGCAGTGCGCGACAGGGCTCACTGAACACTGAAGCTTTCTTT.

The gene calls are TRBV20-1 and TRBJ2-1; D gene uncertain. V lost 3 bases and J lost 4, with 7 bases in between. The CDR3 sequence is 12 residues long. Germline V gives CDR1 DFQATT, CDR2 SNEGSKA (reference sequence). The DNA of the CDR3 is TGCAGTGCTAGGGTGTCATACAATGAGCAGTTCTTC. Its translation is CSARVSYNEQFF.

This clonotype was counted a few times. J is TRBJ1-6 and V is TRBV5-1, with 9 bases identical to TRBD1. With V trimmed by 0 bases and J by 10 bases, 2 bases remained unmatched. The CDR3 runs 14 residues. CDR1 and CDR2 from the germline V gene are SGHRS and YFSETQ. The CDR3 region has the DNA TGCGCCAGCAGCTTGGTGGACAGGGGATCACCCCTCCACTTT. This gives the protein CASSLVDRGSPLHF.

The V gene is TRBV20-1, the J gene TRBJ1-6, with D unresolved. The CDR3 runs to 13 residues. Germline V CDR1 and CDR2: DFQATT, SNEGSKA (reference sequence). V lost 3 bases and J lost 10, with 13 bases in between. CDR3 DNA: TGCAGTGCTAGCGACGTGGGGAACTCACCCCTCCACTTT. Amino acid sequence: CSASDVGNSPLHF.

This clonotype was recorded many times. This chain links TRBV29-1 with TRBJ2-7, with unresolved D. The CDR3 totals 15 residues. With 2 bases removed from V and 0 bases from J, the gap between germline ends came to 14 bases. The germline gives CDR1 SQVTM, CDR2 ANQGSEA. CDR3 nucleotides: TGCAGCGTTGAATATAGACACCTGAGCTCCTACGAGCAGTACTTC. It is translated as CSVEYRHLSSYEQYF.

Only a few counts were recorded for this clonotype. The V and J genes are TRBV11-2 and TRBJ1-5; D perhaps matches TRBD1 (5 bases). From germline, CDR1 is SGHAT and CDR2 FQNNGV. The CDR3 contains 14 residues. Trimming cost V 0 bases and J 6 bases, with 9 bases left between them. In DNA, the CDR3 is TGTGCCAGCAGCTTAGAGGCCGGGGGTCAGCCCCAGCATTTT. Encoded protein: CASSLEAGGQPQHF.